This T cell receptor (beta chain) was sequenced during a study of blood T cells in healthy people across ages. Together with a sample-barcoded 5' primer, a J-beta primer mix was included in a second PCR lasting roughly 7 to 11 cycles. TCRdb ran MiXCR on the 5' RACE reads and lists one entry per CDR3 protein. The sample contains about 930,000 distinct CDR3 sequences, almost 30% of which appear only once. This sample was also put to use in a study of T cells of mothers and their children.

The sequenced sample consisted of blood. This TCR was sampled from a woman aged 40 to 50 in good health.

DNA of the CDR3: TGTGCCAGCAGCTTTTGGCGGGACAGGGGATCGTACTTC. Amino acids: CASSFWRDRGSYF. This rearrangement joins TRBV5-5 to TRBJ2-4; 10 positions match TRBD1. This CDR3 has 13 residues. Germline V gene sequence: CDR1 SGHKS, CDR2 YYEKEE (reference sequence). J lost 15 bases, V lost 2 bases, and 8 bases had no gene match. Based on the CDR3 plus reference TRBV5-5 and TRBJ2-4, the full variable domain is DAGVTQSPTHLIKTRGQQVTLRCSPISGHKSVSWYQQVLGQGPQFIFQYYEKEERGRGNFPDRFSARQFPNYSSELNVNALLLGDSALYLCASSFWRDRGSYFGAGTRLSVL.